These T cell receptor beta chains were read from a single sample in a study of OX40 agonist ivuxolimab in advanced cancers. The protocol was immunoSEQ multiplex PCR, while the TCRdb copy is restricted to in-frame clones and leaves out a portion. The sample contains some 80,000 clones, 85% to 90% of which appear only once. The input for sequencing was CD4+ or CD8+ T cells sorted from blood, taken in a trial of the OX40 agonist ivuxolimab. All receptors derive from an adult with an advanced solid tumor such as melanoma, head and neck, liver or kidney cancer. Each CDR3 is given with its conserved first and last residue. The D gene is left open where the match is weak. The listing skips clone size in some rows; elsewhere it reads once, few, many or a size class.

>NA|NA|TRBJ2-7|13|TRBV7-6
CASSLSGDYEQYF
TGTGCCAGCAGCTTATCCGGTGACTACGAGCAGTACTTC
>NA|TRBD1|TRBJ1-2|13|TRBV29-1
CSVGEGQGYGYTF
TGCAGCGTTGGAGAGGGACAGGGATATGGCTACACCTTC
>NA|TRBD1|TRBJ1-6|15|TRBV10-3
CAIASGTEYNSPLHF
TGTGCCATTGCGTCCGGGACAGAGTATAATTCACCCCTCCACTTT
>NA|NA|TRBJ2-1|15|TRBV29-1
CSVADTGIPYNEQFF
TGCAGCGTTGCAGACACAGGGATTCCCTACAATGAGCAGTTCTTC
>NA|NA|TRBJ1-5|14|TRBV18
CASSLEQGWQPQHF
TGTGCCAGCTCACTGGAACAGGGCTGGCAGCCCCAGCATTTT
>NA|NA|TRBJ2-2|16|TRBV28
CASSLPYTGGSGELFF
TGTGCCAGCAGTTTGCCATATACTGGGGGGTCCGGGGAGCTGTTTTTT
>once|NA|TRBJ2-7|14|TRBV30
CAWSPRDRYYEQYF
TGTGCCTGGAGTCCTCGGGACCGATACTACGAGCAGTACTTC
>NA|TRBD1|TRBJ1-6|15|TRBV6-1
CASSGDRGRGSPLHF
TGTGCCAGCAGTGGCGACAGGGGGCGCGGTTCACCCCTCCACTTT
>NA|TRBD2|TRBJ2-1|17|TRBV5-1
CASSLAGGLAGDNEQFF
TGCGCCAGCAGCTTGGCCGGTGGACTAGCGGGGGACAATGAGCAGTTCTTC
>NA|NA|TRBJ1-3|14|TRBV27
CASSSVNSGNTIYF
TGTGCCAGCAGTTCCGTTAACTCTGGAAACACCATATATTTT
>NA|TRBD2|TRBJ2-3|15|TRBV4-1
CASSREGRVTDTQYF
TGCGCCAGCAGCCGAGAGGGGAGGGTCACAGATACGCAGTATTTT
>NA|NA|TRBJ2-3|15|TRBV7-9
CASSSDSGPTDTQYF
TGTGCCAGCAGCTCGGATAGCGGCCCCACAGATACGCAGTATTTT
>NA|TRBD2|TRBJ2-2|15|TRBV6-1
CASKREGLNTGELFF
TGTGCCAGCAAGCGGGAGGGCTTGAACACCGGGGAGCTGTTTTTT
>NA|NA|TRBJ1-4|15|TRBV19
CASSQPGHQNEKLFF
TGTGCCAGTAGTCAACCGGGACATCAGAATGAAAAACTGTTTTTT
>NA|TRBD1|TRBJ2-4|16|TRBV28
CASSSRTGGSINIQYF
TGTGCCAGCAGTTCCCGGACAGGGGGAAGTATAAACATTCAGTACTTC
>NA|TRBD2|TRBJ2-1|16|TRBV9
CASSVVAGREPNEQFF
TGTGCCAGCAGCGTAGTAGCAGGGAGGGAGCCCAATGAGCAGTTCTTC
>NA|TRBD2|TRBJ2-3|16|TRBV28
CASTSGGAWGADTQYF
TGTGCCAGCACTAGCGGGGGGGCCTGGGGCGCAGATACGCAGTATTTT
>NA|TRBD2|TRBJ2-2|18|TRBV10-3
CAIRDPTSGRGNHGELFF
TGTGCCATCAGGGACCCGACTAGCGGGAGAGGGAACCACGGGGAGCTGTTTTTT
>NA|NA|TRBJ2-2|14|TRBV6-5
CASSYSWRTGELFF
TGTGCCAGCAGTTACTCGTGGCGGACCGGGGAGCTGTTTTTT
>NA|NA|TRBJ2-7|12|TRBV29-1
CSVEREAHEQYF
TGCAGCGTTGAGCGGGAAGCCCACGAGCAGTACTTC
>NA|TRBD1|TRBJ2-4|15|TRBV18
CASSPQGTGGNIQYF
TGTGCCAGCTCACCACAAGGGACAGGGGGGAACATTCAGTACTTC
>NA|NA|TRBJ2-5|16|TRBV7-2
CASSLASTGYGETQYF
TGTGCCAGCAGCTTAGCGTCAACAGGGTATGGGGAGACCCAGTACTTC
>once|NA|TRBJ1-1|14|TRBV4-2
CASSRGGRDTEAFF
TGTGCCAGCAGCCGTGGAGGCCGTGACACTGAAGCTTTCTTT
>NA|NA|TRBJ2-3|14|TRBV7-3
CASSLGHSTDTQYF
TGTGCCAGCAGCTTGGGGCATAGCACAGATACGCAGTATTTT
>once|TRBD1|TRBJ2-1|13|TRBV29-1
CSVVVTGSARQFF
TGCAGCGTTGTTGTGACAGGGTCCGCCCGCCAGTTCTTC
>NA|TRBD2|TRBJ2-3|15|TRBV2
CASSALAGGSDTQYF
TGTGCCAGCAGTGCTCTAGCGGGGGGGTCGGATACGCAGTATTTT
>NA|TRBD1|TRBJ2-1|16|TRBV7-9
CASPPDGDRDYNEQFF
TGTGCCAGCCCTCCGGATGGGGACAGGGACTACAATGAGCAGTTCTTC
>NA|NA|TRBJ2-7|12|TRBV7-9
CASSPARDEQYF
TGTGCCAGCAGCCCCGCCCGGGACGAGCAGTACTTC